This T cell receptor (beta chain) was obtained from a study of T cell repertoires in cytomegalovirus infection. Study-level background: A matching HLA type, together with CMV infection, was signaled by public TCR beta signatures.

Study-wide results and caveats: In two of eight donors, the top clonotype was HLA-C-restricted CMV-specific.

CDR3 size: 13 residues. Germline V gene lookup returns CDR1 SGHRS and CDR2 YFSETQ. The ends were cut back, 6 bases at V and 9 bases at J, with 17 bases in the middle. One entry per CDR3 protein, called by TCRdb with MiXCR from the reads. The sample consists of 450,000 to 550,000 distinct CDR3 sequences, 16% of them appearing once. This clonotype came up a few times. Its antigen is not identified. The receptor's source is a human donor in good health (CMV status not recorded). Some clones in this sample may be carry-over from other donors' samples. This chain joins TRBV5-1 and TRBJ2-3; a weak D match, TRBD2 (6 bases). The sample taken for sequencing was CD8+ T cells from PBMCs. The CDR3 loop reads CASKLEEGLTQYF. The DNA for the CDR3 is TGCGCCAGCAAATTGGAGGAGGGATTGACGCAGTATTTT. The full variable domain, completed using reference TRBV5-1 and TRBJ2-3, is KAGVTQTPRYLIKTRGQQVTLSCSPISGHRSVSWYQQTPGQGLQFLFEYFSETQRNKGNFPGRFSGRQFSNSRSEMNVSTLELGDSALYLCASKLEEGLTQYFGPGTRLTVL.